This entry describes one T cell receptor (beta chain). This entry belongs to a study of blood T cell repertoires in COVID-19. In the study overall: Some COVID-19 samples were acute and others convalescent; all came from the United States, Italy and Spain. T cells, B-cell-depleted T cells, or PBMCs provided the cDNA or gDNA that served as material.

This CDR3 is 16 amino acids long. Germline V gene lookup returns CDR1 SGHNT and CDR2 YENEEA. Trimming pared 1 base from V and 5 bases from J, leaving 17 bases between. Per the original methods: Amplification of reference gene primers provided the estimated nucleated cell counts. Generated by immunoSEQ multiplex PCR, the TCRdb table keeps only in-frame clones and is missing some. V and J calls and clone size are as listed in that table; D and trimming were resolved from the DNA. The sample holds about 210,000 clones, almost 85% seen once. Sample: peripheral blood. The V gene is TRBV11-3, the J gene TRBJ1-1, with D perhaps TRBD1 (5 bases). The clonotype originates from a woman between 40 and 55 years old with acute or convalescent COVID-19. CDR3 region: CASSLAREGRGTEAFF. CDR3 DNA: TGTGCCAGCAGCTTAGCCCGGGAGGGGAGGGGAACTGAAGCTTTCTTT.